One and the same sample provided the 22 T cell receptor beta chains below, sequenced in a study of a mutant IDH1 vaccine in newly diagnosed glioma. Produced via immunoSEQ multiplex PCR; TCRdb's table is partial and in-frame only. The table shows around 35,000 clones, with about 79% occurring only once. Time point meaning: week 5, during vaccination. In the vaccine, a single dose held 300 ug of the mutant IDH1 20-mer peptide, along with topical imiquimod. These receptors have no known antigen. The sample here was PBMCs, taken from a glioma patient whose treatment included an IDH1 peptide vaccine. Receptors were obtained from a young man with glioma.

The chain links TRBV6-5 to TRBJ2-7; 7 bases are a match to TRBD2. The V and J ends lost 9 bases and 5 bases, in that order; junction bases with no gene match: 13. The CDR3 is made up of 14 amino acids. Germline V lookup: CDR1 MNHEY, CDR2 SVGAGI. CDR3 DNA sequence: TGTGCCAGTAGAGCTAGCGGCGATTGGAACGAGCAGTACTTC. It translates to CASRASGDWNEQYF.

This chain links TRBV9 with TRBJ1-4; D gene uncertain. There are 14 residues in the CDR3. V was cut by 0 bases and J by 6 bases, with 9 bases left in between. Looked up from germline, CDR1 is SGDLS and CDR2 is YYNGEE. The CDR3 DNA sequence: TGTGCCAGCAGCGTAGGGACCAGTTATGAAAAACTGTTTTTT. Translation: CASSVGTSYEKLFF.

This clone showed up just a few times. The V gene is TRBV5-1, the J gene TRBJ1-6; TRBD1 agrees at 10 bases. This CDR3 comprises 19 residues. After removal of 0 bases from V and 8 bases from J, the junction contained 14 bases not matched to a gene. Germline CDR1 SGHRS, CDR2 YFSETQ. The DNA of the CDR3 is TGCGCCAGCAGCTTGGGGGGACAGGGGAGTTTTACCACAGATTCACCCCTCCACTTT. It translates to CASSLGGQGSFTTDSPLHF.

This rearrangement joins TRBV2 to TRBJ2-7; D not resolved. Trimming stripped 5 bases from V and 5 bases from J, with 7 bases between. The CDR3 loop spans 11 amino acids. Looked up from germline, CDR1 is SNHLY and CDR2 is FYNNEI. CDR3 in amino acids: CASSPFDEQYF. CDR3 coding DNA: TGTGCCAGCAGTCCCTTCGACGAGCAGTACTTC.

This chain uses TRBV5-6 with TRBJ1-1; D is unresolved. The germline V and J ends were trimmed by 6 bases and 5 bases, with 11 bases remaining between them. This CDR3 region has 12 residues. Per the germline V gene, CDR1 is SGHDT and CDR2 is YYEEEE. In DNA form, the CDR3 reads TGTGCCAGCACCGTCGGGGTGACTGAAGCTTTCTTT. The encoded protein is CASTVGVTEAFF. Variable domain in full (rest from reference TRBV5-6 and TRBJ1-1): DAGVTQSPTHLIKTRGQQVTLRCSPKSGHDTVSWYQQALGQGPQFIFQYYEEEERQRGNFPDRFSGHQFPNYSSELNVNALLLGDSALYLCASTVGVTEAFFGQGTRLTVV.

The genes are TRBV2 and TRBJ2-2; TRBD1 aligns across 9 bases. The germline V gene has CDR1 SNHLY and CDR2 FYNNEI. The V segment lost 4 bases and the J segment 4 bases; nucleotides outside the gene matches: 1. This CDR3 is 14 amino acids long. The CDR3, as DNA: TGTGCCAGCAGTGGACAGGGGGTCACCGGGGAGCTGTTTTTT. Its protein product is CASSGQGVTGELFF.

The chain's CDR3 is CASSSSGTANEKLFF. The CDR3 region has the DNA TGTGCCAGCAGCTCTTCCGGGACGGCTAATGAAAAACTGTTTTTT. V usage is TRBV5-4 and J usage is TRBJ1-4, with D perhaps matching TRBD1 (5 bases). Trimming shortened V by 3 bases and J by 3 bases, and 12 bases separated the two germline ends. The CDR3 extends over 15 amino acids. The germline V gene has CDR1 SGHNT and CDR2 YYREEE (reference sequence). Variable domain in full (rest from reference TRBV5-4 and TRBJ1-4): ETGVTQSPTHLIKTRGQQVTLRCSSQSGHNTVSWYQQALGQGPQFIFQYYREEENGRGNFPPRFSGLQFPNYSSELNVNALELDDSALYLCASSSSGTANEKLFFGSGTQLSVL.

This sequence joins TRBV7-2 and TRBJ1-1; the D is unclear. Deletions cut 5 bases from V and 2 bases from J, with 6 bases between. CDR3 size: 12 residues. Germline CDR1 SGHTA, CDR2 FQGNSA. This CDR3 is CASSRRNTEAFF. The CDR3 nucleotides are TGTGCCAGCAGCCGCAGAAACACTGAAGCTTTCTTT.

CDR3 amino acids: CASTEKLFF. In nucleotides, the CDR3 is TGTGCCAGTACAGAAAAACTGTTTTTT. The chain couples TRBV19 to TRBJ1-4, with unresolved D. CDR3 length equals 9 residues. Between the trimmed V and J ends, which lost 7 bases and 8 bases, there was a span of 2 bases. Germline CDR1 LNHDA, CDR2 SQIVND (reference sequence).

The gene calls are TRBV30 and TRBJ1-2, with D maybe TRBD1 (5 bases). Germline values: CDR1 GTSNPN, CDR2 SVGIG (reference sequence). There are 15 residues in the CDR3. V lost 4 bases to trimming and J lost 4 bases, with 19 bases between them. The CDR3 sequence is CAWITQAGPLYGYTF. The DNA for the CDR3 is TGTGCCTGGATCACCCAAGCAGGGCCGCTCTATGGCTACACCTTC. Full variable domain (rest looked up from reference TRBV30 and TRBJ1-2): SQTIHQWPATLVQPVGSPLSLECTVEGTSNPNLYWYRQAAGRGLQLLFYSVGIGQISSEVPQNLSASRPQDRQFILSSKKLLLSDSGFYLCAWITQAGPLYGYTFGSGTRLTVV.

The rearrangement joins TRBV30 to TRBJ2-7; D is perhaps TRBD1 (6 bases). Trimming removed 7 bases from V and 2 bases from J, with 12 bases in between. The CDR3 loop spans 12 amino acids. Germline V gives CDR1 GTSNPN, CDR2 SVGIG (reference sequence). CDR3 protein: CAYLQGTYEQYF. CDR3 in DNA: TGTGCCTATCTACAGGGAACCTACGAGCAGTACTTC.

This sequence joins TRBV28 and TRBJ1-2; D remains unclear. Germline V gives CDR1 MDHEN, CDR2 SYDVKM. This CDR3 is built from 11 residues. V was clipped by 3 bases and J by 5 bases, with 4 bases between them. CDR3 loop: CASSLNYGYTF. CDR3 DNA: TGTGCCAGCAGTTTGAATTATGGCTACACCTTC.

The chain combines TRBV9 with TRBJ2-3, with TRBD2 identical over 9 bases. The CDR3 totals 14 residues. CDR1 SGDLS and CDR2 YYNGEE come from the germline V gene. V gave up 3 bases and J gave up 6 bases; unmatched junction bases: 5. The CDR3 protein is CASSGAGGWDTQYF. The DNA for the CDR3 is TGTGCCAGCAGCGGTGCGGGGGGGTGGGATACGCAGTATTTT. The full variable domain, rest sourced from reference TRBV9 and TRBJ2-3, is DSGVTQTPKHLITATGQRVTLRCSPRSGDLSVYWYQQSLDQGLQFLIQYYNGEERAKGNILERFSAQQFPDLHSELNLSSLELGDSALYFCASSGAGGWDTQYFGPGTRLTVL.

V usage is TRBV13 and J usage is TRBJ2-1; D ambiguous. V was clipped by 2 bases and J by 6 bases, with 17 bases between them. The germline CDR1 and CDR2 sequences are PRHDT and FYEKMQ (reference sequence). The CDR3 is 16 residues long. The DNA of the CDR3 is TGTGCCAGCAGCTTAACAGTTACCTTAGTCCCCAATGAGCAGTTCTTC. It codes for CASSLTVTLVPNEQFF.

This chain connects TRBV19 to TRBJ1-1, with D hard to call. Trimming took off 6 bases at V and 4 bases at J, with 9 bases between the two ends. The CDR3 is 12 amino acids. Per the germline V gene, CDR1 is LNHDA and CDR2 is SQIVND (reference sequence). The CDR3 here is CASSGGGTEAFF. DNA for the CDR3: TGTGCCAGTAGCGGAGGTGGCACTGAAGCTTTCTTT.

This chain links TRBV4-1 with TRBJ1-1; 9 bases match TRBD1. From germline, CDR1 is MGHRA and CDR2 YSYEKL. J was trimmed by 1 base and V by 0 bases; bases with no gene match: 0. This CDR3 spans 15 amino acids. The CDR3 here is CASSQEDRGNTEAFF. Here the CDR3 DNA reads TGCGCCAGCAGCCAAGAGGACAGGGGGAACACTGAAGCTTTCTTT.

The chain employs TRBV5-1 and TRBJ2-1; D is ambiguous. V was pared by 1 base and J by 6 bases, with 11 bases between. The CDR3 runs 14 residues. Germline V gives CDR1 SGHRS, CDR2 YFSETQ. The CDR3 sequence is CASSLKQIFNEQFF. CDR3 nucleotide sequence: TGCGCCAGCAGCTTGAAGCAGATTTTCAATGAGCAGTTCTTC.

CDR3 region: CASSLYAGSRGENTEAFF. The CDR3 bases are TGTGCCAGCAGTTTATACGCCGGCTCCCGGGGGGAGAACACTGAAGCTTTCTTT. The chain carries TRBV27 and TRBJ1-1; a possible D gene is TRBD1 (5 bases). V gave up 1 base and J gave up 1 base, with 19 bases separating them. The CDR3 contains 18 residues. Germline CDR1 is MNHEY and CDR2 is SMNVEV (reference sequence).

The V and J genes are TRBV29-1 and TRBJ2-3; D is ambiguous. Germline V gives CDR1 SQVTM, CDR2 ANQGSEA. This CDR3 comprises 12 residues. V was cut by 4 bases and J by 0 bases, with 5 bases left in between. DNA of the CDR3: TGCAGCGTTGTCGGAAGCACAGATACGCAGTATTTT. Its protein is CSVVGSTDTQYF.

The V gene is TRBV19, the J gene TRBJ2-5; 12 nucleotides align to TRBD2. The CDR3 extends over 16 amino acids. V shed 6 bases and J 1 base; nucleotides not matched to a gene: 6. CDR1 is LNHDA and CDR2 is SQIVND in the germline V gene (reference sequence). The DNA for the CDR3 is TGTGCCAGTAGCCCGAGGGGACTAGCGGGCCAAGAGACCCAGTACTTC. Its translation: CASSPRGLAGQETQYF.

The genes are TRBV7-9 and TRBJ1-6; D unclear. V lost 1 base to trimming and J lost 8 bases, with 18 bases between them. The length of the CDR3 is 17 residues. Germline-derived CDR1 and CDR2 are SEHNR and FQNEAQ (reference sequence). CDR3 bases: TGTGCCAGCAGCTTAGTGCCGGACTCTCGTGGCGATTCACCCCTCCACTTT. This codes for CASSLVPDSRGDSPLHF.

The J gene is TRBJ1-1, the V gene TRBV11-3; 7 bases line up with TRBD1. Germline lookup yields CDR1 SGHNT and CDR2 YENEEA. There are 14 residues in the CDR3. J lost 5 bases, V lost 1 base, and 4 bases had no gene match. Written as DNA, the CDR3 is TGTGCCAGCAGCTTAGCAGGGGGTGAAACTGAAGCTTTCTTT. This codes for CASSLAGGETEAFF.